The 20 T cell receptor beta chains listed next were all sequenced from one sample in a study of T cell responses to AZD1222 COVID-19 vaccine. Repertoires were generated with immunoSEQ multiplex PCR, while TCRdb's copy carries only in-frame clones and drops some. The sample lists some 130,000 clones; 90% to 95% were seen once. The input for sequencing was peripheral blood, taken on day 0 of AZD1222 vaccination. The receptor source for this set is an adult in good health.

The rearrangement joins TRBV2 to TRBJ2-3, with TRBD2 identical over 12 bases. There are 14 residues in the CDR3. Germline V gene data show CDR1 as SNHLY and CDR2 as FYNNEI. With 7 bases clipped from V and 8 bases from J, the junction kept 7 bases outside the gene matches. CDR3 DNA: TGTGCCAGCAAGCCTAGCGGGGGGGCACGTACGCAGTATTTT. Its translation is CASKPSGGARTQYF.

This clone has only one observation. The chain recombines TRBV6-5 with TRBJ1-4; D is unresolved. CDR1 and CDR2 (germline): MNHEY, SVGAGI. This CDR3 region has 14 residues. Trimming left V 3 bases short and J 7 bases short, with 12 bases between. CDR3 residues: CASSYGSPGEKLFF. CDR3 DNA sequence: TGTGCCAGCAGTTATGGGAGTCCGGGTGAAAAACTGTTTTTT.

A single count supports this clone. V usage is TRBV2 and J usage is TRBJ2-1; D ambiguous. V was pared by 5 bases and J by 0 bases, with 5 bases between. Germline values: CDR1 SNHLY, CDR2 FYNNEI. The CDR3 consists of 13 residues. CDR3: CASSTSSYNEQFF. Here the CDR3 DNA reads TGTGCCAGCAGTACGAGCTCCTACAATGAGCAGTTCTTC.

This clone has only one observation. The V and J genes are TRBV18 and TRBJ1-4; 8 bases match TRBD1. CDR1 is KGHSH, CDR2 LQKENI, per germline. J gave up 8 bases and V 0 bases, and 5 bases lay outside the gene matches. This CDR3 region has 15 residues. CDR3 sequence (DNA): TGTGCCAGCTCACCACCCGGACAGGGTGGGGAAAAACTGTTTTTT. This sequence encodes CASSPPGQGGEKLFF.

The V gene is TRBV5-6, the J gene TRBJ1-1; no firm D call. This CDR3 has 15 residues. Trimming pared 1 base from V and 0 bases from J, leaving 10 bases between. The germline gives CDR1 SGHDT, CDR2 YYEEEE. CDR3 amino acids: CASSLTHRMNTEAFF. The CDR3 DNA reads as TGTGCCAGCAGCTTGACACACAGAATGAACACTGAAGCTTTCTTT.

In DNA, the CDR3 is TGTGCCAGCAGCGATGACAGACCAGATACGCAGTATTTT. It specifies CASSDDRPDTQYF. V is TRBV12-3 or TRBV12-4 and J is TRBJ2-3; D is perhaps TRBD1 (5 bases). Trimming took off 6 bases at V and 4 bases at J, with 11 bases between the two ends. This CDR3 is 13 amino acids long.

CDR3 sequence: CATSDAGTGRGDNQPQHF. Written as DNA, the CDR3 is TGTGCCACCAGTGATGCCGGGACAGGGAGAGGGGACAATCAGCCCCAGCATTTT. The chain combines TRBV24-1 with TRBJ1-5; 9 bases match TRBD1. The germline CDR1 and CDR2 sequences are KGHDR and SFDVKD. There are 18 residues in the CDR3. J lost 3 bases, V lost 3 bases, and 11 bases had no gene match.

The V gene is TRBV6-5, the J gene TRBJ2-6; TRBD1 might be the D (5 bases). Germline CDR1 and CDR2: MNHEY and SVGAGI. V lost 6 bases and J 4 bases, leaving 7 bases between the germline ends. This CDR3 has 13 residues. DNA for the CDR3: TGTGCCAGCAGGGGGCTCGGGGCCAACGTCCTGACTTTC. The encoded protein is CASRGLGANVLTF.

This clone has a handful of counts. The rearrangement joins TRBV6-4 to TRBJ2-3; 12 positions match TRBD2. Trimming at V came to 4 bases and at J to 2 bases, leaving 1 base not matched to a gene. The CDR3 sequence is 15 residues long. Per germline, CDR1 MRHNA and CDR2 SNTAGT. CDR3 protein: CASSASGGATDTQYF. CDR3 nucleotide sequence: TGTGCCAGCAGTGCTAGCGGGGGGGCCACAGATACGCAGTATTTT.

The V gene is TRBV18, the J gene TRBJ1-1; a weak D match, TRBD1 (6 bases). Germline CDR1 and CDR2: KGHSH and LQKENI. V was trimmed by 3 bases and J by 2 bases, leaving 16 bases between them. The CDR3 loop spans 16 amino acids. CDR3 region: CASSPGATTANTEAFF. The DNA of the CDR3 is TGTGCCAGCTCACCGGGGGCGACGACAGCCAACACTGAAGCTTTCTTT.

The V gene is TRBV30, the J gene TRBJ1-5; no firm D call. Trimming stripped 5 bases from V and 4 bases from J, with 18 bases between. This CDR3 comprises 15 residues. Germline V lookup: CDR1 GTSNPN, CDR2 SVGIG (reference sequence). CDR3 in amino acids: CAWSFKGSLNQPQHF. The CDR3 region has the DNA TGTGCCTGGTCCTTCAAGGGATCTTTAAATCAGCCCCAGCATTTT. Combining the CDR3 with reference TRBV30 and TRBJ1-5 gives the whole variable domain SQTIHQWPATLVQPVGSPLSLECTVEGTSNPNLYWYRQAAGRGLQLLFYSVGIGQISSEVPQNLSASRPQDRQFILSSKKLLLSDSGFYLCAWSFKGSLNQPQHFGDGTRLSIL.

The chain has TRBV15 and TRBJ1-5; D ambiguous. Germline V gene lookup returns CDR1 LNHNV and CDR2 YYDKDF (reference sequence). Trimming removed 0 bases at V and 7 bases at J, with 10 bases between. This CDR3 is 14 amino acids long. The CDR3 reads CATSRDSGVQPQHF. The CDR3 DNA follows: TGTGCCACCAGCAGAGACTCAGGCGTCCAGCCCCAGCATTTT.

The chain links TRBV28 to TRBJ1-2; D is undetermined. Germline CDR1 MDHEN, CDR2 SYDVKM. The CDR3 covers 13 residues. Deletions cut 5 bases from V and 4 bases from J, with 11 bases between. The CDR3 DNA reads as TGTGCCAGCAGTCTACAAGTTATCTATGGCTACACCTTC. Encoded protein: CASSLQVIYGYTF.

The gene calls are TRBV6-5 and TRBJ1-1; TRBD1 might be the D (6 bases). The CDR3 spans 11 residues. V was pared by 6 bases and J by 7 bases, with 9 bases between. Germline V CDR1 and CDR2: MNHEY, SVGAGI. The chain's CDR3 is CASRTDSEAFF. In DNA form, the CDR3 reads TGTGCCAGCAGGACGGACAGTGAAGCTTTCTTT.

In DNA form, the CDR3 reads TGCGCCAGCAGCTTGAGTTCCGGACAGGAATATGGCTACACCTTC. Amino acids: CASSLSSGQEYGYTF. The V and J genes are TRBV5-1 and TRBJ1-2; 7 bases are a match to TRBD1. Losses at the gene ends were 1 base for V and 5 bases for J; bases not matched to a gene: 8. Germline V gene data show CDR1 as SGHRS and CDR2 as YFSETQ. This CDR3 comprises 15 residues.

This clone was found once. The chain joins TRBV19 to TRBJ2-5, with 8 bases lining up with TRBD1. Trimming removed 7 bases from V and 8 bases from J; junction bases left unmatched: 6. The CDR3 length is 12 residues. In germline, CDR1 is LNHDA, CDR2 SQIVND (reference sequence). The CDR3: CASNLQGGTQYF. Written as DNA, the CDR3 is TGTGCCAGTAACTTACAGGGGGGCACCCAGTACTTC.

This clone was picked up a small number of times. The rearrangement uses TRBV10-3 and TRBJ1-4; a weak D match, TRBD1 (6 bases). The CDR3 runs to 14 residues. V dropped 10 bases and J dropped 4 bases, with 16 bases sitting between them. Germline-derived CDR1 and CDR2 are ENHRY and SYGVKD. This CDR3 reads CATRAGGNNEKLFF. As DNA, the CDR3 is TGTGCCACCCGCGCGGGGGGCAATAATGAAAAACTGTTTTTT.

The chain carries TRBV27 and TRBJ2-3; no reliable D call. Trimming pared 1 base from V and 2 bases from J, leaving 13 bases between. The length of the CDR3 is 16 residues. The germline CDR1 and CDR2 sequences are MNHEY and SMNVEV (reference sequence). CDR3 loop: CASSLWLGSVTDTQYF. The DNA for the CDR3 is TGTGCCAGCAGTTTATGGCTAGGATCGGTCACAGATACGCAGTATTTT.

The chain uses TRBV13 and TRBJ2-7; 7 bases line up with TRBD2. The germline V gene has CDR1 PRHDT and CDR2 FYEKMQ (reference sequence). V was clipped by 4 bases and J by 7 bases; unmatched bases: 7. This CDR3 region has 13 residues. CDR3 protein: CASSWGGPREQYF. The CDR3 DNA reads TGTGCCAGCAGCTGGGGGGGACCGAGGGAGCAGTACTTC.

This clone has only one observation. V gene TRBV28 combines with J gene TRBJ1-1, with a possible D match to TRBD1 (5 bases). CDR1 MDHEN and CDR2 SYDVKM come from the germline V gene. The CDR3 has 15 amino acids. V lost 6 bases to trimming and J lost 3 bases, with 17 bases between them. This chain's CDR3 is CASSSSWGWDTEAFF. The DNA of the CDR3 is TGTGCCAGCAGCTCCTCATGGGGGTGGGACACTGAAGCTTTCTTT. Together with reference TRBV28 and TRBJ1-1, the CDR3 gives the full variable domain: DVKVTQSSRYLVKRTGEKVFLECVQDMDHENMFWYRQDPGLGLRLIYFSYDVKMKEKGDIPEGYSVSREKKERFSLILESASTNQTSMYLCASSSSWGWDTEAFFGQGTRLTVV.